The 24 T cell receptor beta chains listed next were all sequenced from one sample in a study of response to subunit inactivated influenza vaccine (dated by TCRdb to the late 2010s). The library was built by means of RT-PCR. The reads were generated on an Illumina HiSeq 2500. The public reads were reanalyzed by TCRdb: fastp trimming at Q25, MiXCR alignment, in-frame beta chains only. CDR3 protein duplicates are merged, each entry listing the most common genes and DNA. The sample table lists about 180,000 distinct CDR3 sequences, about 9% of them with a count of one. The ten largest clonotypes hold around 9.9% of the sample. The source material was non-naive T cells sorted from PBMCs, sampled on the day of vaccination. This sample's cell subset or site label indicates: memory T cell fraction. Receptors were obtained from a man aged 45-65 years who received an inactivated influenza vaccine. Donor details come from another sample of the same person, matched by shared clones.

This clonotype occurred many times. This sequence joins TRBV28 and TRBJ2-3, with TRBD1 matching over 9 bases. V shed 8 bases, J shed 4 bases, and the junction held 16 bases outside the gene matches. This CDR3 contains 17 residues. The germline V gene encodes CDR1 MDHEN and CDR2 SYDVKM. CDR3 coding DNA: TGTGCCAGCGGCTCCGGCTGGACAGGGGTGGGGGCAGATACGCAGTATTTT. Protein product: CASGSGWTGVGADTQYF.

In DNA, the CDR3 is TGTGCCAGCACAGAATGGGGACTAGAGGATACGCAGTATTTT. This codes for CASTEWGLEDTQYF. The chain carries TRBV6-1 and TRBJ2-3; 8 bases line up with TRBD2. CDR1 and CDR2 (germline): MNHNS, SASEGT. The V segment lost 7 bases and the J segment 6 bases; nucleotides outside the gene matches: 9. The CDR3 has 14 amino acids.

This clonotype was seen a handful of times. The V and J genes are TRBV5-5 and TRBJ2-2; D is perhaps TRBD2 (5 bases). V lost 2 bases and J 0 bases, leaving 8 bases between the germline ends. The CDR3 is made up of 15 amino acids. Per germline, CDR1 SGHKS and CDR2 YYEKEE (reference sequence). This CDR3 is CASSFETTNTGELFF. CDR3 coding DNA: TGTGCCAGCAGCTTCGAGACTACGAACACCGGGGAGCTGTTTTTT.

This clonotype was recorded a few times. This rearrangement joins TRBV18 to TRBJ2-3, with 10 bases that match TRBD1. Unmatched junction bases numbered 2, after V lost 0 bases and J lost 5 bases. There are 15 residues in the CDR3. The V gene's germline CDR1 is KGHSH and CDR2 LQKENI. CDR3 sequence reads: CASSPPTGGRDTQYF. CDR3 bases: TGTGCCAGCTCACCACCGACAGGGGGCAGAGATACGCAGTATTTT.

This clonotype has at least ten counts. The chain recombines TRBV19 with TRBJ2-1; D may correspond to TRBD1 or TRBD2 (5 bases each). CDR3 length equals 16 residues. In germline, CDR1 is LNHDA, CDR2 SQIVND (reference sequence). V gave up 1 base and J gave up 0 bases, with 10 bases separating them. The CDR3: CASSIVGTLSYNEQFF. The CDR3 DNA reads TGTGCCAGTAGTATAGTAGGGACCCTCTCCTACAATGAGCAGTTCTTC. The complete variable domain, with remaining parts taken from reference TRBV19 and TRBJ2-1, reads DGGITQSPKYLFRKEGQNVTLSCEQNLNHDAMYWYRQDPGQGLRLIYYSQIVNDFQKGDIAEGYSVSREKKESFPLTVTSAQKNPTAFYLCASSIVGTLSYNEQFFGPGTRLTVL.

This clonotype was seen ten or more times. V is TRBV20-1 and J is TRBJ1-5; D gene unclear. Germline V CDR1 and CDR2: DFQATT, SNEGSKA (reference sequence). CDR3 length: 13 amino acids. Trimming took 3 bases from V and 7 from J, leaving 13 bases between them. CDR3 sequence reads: CSARLGWRQPQHF. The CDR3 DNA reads TGCAGTGCTAGGTTGGGGTGGAGGCAGCCCCAGCATTTT.

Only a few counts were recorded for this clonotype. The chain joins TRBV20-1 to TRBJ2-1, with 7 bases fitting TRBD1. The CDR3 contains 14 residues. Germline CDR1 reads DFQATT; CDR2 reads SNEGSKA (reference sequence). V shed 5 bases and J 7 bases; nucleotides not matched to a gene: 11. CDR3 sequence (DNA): TGCAGTGCTCCCCGACAGGGCCAAAAGAATGAGCAGTTCTTC. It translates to CSAPRQGQKNEQFF.

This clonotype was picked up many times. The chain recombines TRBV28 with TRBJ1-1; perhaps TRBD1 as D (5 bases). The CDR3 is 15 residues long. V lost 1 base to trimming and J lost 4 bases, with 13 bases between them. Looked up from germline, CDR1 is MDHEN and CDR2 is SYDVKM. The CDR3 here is CASSLSGGTSTEAFF. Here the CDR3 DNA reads TGTGCCAGCAGTTTATCTGGGGGTACGAGCACTGAAGCTTTCTTT.

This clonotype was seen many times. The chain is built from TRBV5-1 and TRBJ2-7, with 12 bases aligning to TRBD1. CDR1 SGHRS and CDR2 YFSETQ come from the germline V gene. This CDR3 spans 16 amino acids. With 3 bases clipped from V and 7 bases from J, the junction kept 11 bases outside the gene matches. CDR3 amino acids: CASSYDGTGGRREQYF. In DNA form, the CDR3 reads TGCGCCAGCAGCTACGATGGGACAGGGGGCCGTCGGGAGCAGTACTTC.

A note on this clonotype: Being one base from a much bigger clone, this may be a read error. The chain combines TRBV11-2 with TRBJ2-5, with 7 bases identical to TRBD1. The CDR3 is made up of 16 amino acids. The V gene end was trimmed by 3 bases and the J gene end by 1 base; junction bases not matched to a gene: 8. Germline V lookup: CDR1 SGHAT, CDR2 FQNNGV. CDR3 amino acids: CASSLGPRTGQETQYF. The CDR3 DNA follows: TGTGCCAGCAGCTTGGGGCCTCGGACAGGCCAAGAGACCCAGTACTTC.

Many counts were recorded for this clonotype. The CDR3 sequence: CASRRTGNTYEQYF. The CDR3 DNA reads as TGTGCCAGCAGAAGGACAGGCAATACCTACGAGCAGTACTTC. The chain joins TRBV6-1 to TRBJ2-7, with 7 bases identical to TRBD1. CDR1 is MNHNS, CDR2 SASEGT, per germline. With V trimmed by 6 bases and J by 2 bases, 7 bases remained unmatched. This CDR3 has 14 residues.

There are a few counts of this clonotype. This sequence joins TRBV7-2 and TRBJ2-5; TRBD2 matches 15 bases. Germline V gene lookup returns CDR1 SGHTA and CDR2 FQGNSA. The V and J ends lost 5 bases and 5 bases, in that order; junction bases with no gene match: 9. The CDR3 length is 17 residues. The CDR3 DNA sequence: TGTGCCAGCAGCACGAGGACTAGCGGGAGGGCCGCGGAGACCCAGTACTTC. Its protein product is CASSTRTSGRAAETQYF. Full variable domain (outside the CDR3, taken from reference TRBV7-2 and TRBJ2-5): GAGVSQSPSNKVTEKGKDVELRCDPISGHTALYWYRQSLGQGLEFLIYFQGNSAPDKSGLPSDRFSAERTGGSVSTLTIQRTQQEDSAVYLCASSTRTSGRAAETQYFGPGTRLLVL.

This CDR3 reads CASSSQAAEQYF. The CDR3 DNA is TGCGCCAGCAGTTCGCAGGCCGCAGAGCAGTACTTC. This chain joins TRBV10-1 and TRBJ2-7; D ambiguous. The CDR3 loop spans 12 amino acids. Germline V CDR1 and CDR2: WNHNN, SYGVQD (reference sequence). The germline V and J ends were trimmed by 5 bases and 7 bases, with 12 bases remaining between them.

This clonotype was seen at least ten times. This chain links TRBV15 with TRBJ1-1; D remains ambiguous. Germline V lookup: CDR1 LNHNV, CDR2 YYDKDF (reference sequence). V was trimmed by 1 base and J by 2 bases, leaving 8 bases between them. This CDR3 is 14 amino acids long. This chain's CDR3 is CATSRARENTEAFF. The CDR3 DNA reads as TGTGCCACCAGCAGAGCCCGGGAAAACACTGAAGCTTTCTTT.

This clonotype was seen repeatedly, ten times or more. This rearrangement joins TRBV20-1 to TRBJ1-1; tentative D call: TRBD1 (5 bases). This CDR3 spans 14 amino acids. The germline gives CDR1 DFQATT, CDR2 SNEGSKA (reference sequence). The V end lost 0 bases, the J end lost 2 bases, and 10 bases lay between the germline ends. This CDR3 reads CSARDQRGNTEAFF. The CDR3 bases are TGCAGTGCTAGAGATCAAAGGGGAAACACTGAAGCTTTCTTT.

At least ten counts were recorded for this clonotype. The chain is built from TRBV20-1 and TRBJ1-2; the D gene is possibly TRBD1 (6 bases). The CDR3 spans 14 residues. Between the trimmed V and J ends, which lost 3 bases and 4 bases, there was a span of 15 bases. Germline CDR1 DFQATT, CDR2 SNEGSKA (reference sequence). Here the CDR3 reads CSASEQGSSYGYTF. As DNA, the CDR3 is TGCAGTGCTAGCGAACAGGGATCCTCCTATGGCTACACCTTC.

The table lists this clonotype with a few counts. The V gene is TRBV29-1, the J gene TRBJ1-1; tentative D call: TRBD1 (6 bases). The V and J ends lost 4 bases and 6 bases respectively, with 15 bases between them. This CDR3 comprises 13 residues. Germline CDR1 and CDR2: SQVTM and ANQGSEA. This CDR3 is CSVGGREFSEAFF. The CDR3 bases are TGCAGCGTTGGGGGGCGTGAGTTTTCTGAAGCTTTCTTT. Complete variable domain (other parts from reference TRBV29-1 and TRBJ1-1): SAVISQKPSRDICQRGTSLTIQCQVDSQVTMMFWYRQQPGQSLTLIATANQGSEATYESGFVIDKFPISRPNLTFSTLTVSNMSPEDSSIYLCSVGGREFSEAFFGQGTRLTVV.

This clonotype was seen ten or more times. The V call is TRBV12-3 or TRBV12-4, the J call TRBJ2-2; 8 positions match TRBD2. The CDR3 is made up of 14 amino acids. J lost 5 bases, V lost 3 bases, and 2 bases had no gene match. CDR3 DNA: TGTGCCAGCAGTTTTGGGACTAGAACCGGGGAGCTGTTTTTT. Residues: CASSFGTRTGELFF.

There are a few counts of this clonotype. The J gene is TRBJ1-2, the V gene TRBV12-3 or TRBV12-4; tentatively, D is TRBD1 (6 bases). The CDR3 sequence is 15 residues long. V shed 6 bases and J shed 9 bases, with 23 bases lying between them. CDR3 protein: CASSLVPGATASYTF. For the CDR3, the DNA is TGTGCCAGCAGCCTCGTCCCGGGGGCGACGGCTAGCTACACCTTC.

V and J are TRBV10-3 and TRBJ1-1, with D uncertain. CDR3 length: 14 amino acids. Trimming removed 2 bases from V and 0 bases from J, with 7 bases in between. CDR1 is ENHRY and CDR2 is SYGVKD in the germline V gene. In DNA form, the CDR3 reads TGTGCCATCAGTGAGCCAGGAATGAACACTGAAGCTTTCTTT. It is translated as CAISEPGMNTEAFF.

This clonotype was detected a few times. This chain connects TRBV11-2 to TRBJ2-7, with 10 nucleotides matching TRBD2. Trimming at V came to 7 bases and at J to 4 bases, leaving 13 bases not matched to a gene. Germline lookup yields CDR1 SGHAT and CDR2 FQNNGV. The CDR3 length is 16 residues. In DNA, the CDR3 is TGTGCCAGCACCGAGATAGGGCTAGCGGGAGAGTACGAGCAGTACTTC. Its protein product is CASTEIGLAGEYEQYF.

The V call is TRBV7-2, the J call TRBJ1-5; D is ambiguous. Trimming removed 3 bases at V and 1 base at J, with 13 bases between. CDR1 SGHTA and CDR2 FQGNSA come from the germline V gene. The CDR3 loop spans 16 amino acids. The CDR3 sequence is CASSFGSDLSNQPQHF. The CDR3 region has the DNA TGTGCCAGCAGCTTTGGTTCGGACCTGAGCAATCAGCCCCAGCATTTT.

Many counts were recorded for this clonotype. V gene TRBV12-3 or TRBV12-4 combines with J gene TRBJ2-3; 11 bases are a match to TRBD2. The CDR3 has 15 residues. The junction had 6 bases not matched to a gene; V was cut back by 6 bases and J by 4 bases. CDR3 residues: CASSLTSGGADTQYF. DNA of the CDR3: TGTGCCAGCAGCCTTACTAGCGGGGGCGCAGATACGCAGTATTTT.

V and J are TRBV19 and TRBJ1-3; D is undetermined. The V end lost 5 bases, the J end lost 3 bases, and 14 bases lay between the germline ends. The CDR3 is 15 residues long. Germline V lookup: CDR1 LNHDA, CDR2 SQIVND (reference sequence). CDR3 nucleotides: TGTGCCAGTAGTCCGAGTCGGGGTGATGGAAACACCATATATTTT. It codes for CASSPSRGDGNTIYF.